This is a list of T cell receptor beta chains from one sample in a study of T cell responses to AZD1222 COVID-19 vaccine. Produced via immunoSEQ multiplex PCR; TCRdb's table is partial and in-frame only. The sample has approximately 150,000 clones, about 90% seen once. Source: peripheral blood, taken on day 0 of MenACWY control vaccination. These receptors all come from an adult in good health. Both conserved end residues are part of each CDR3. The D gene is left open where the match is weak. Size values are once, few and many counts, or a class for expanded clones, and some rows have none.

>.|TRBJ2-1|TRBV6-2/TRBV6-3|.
CASSYSNGLAGNEQFF
TGTGCCAGCAGTTACTCGAATGGCCTAGCTGGGAATGAGCAGTTCTTC
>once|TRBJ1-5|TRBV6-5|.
CASREGVNQPQHF
TGTGCCAGCAGGGAGGGGGTCAATCAGCCCCAGCATTTT
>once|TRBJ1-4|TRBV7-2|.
CASSRGRAANEKLFF
TGTGCCAGCAGCAGAGGGAGGGCAGCTAATGAAAAACTGTTTTTT
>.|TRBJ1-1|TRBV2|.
CASINSRVEAFF
TGTGCCAGCATAAACAGTAGGGTTGAAGCTTTCTTT
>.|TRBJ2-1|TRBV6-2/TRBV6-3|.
CASSRLVGEQFF
TGTGCCAGCAGTCGACTAGTCGGTGAGCAGTTCTTC
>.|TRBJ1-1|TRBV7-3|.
CASSLTAGTEAFF
TGTGCCAGCAGCTTAACGGCTGGCACTGAAGCTTTCTTT
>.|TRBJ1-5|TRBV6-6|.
CASRPGGQYSNQPQHF
TGTGCCAGCAGACCGGGCGGACAATATAGCAATCAGCCCCAGCATTTT
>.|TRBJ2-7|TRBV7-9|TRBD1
CASSQGQGKFHEQYF
TGTGCCAGCAGCCAAGGACAGGGGAAGTTCCACGAGCAGTACTTC
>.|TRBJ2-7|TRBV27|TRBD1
CASSSTRTGSYEQYF
TGTGCCAGCAGTTCTACTCGGACAGGGTCCTACGAGCAGTACTTC
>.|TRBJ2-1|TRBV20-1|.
CSARAGVEQFF
TGCAGTGCTAGAGCGGGTGTGGAACAGTTCTTC
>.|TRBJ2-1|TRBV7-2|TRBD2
CASSSLAGSYNEQFF
TGTGCCAGCAGCTCCCTAGCGGGTAGTTACAATGAGCAGTTCTTC
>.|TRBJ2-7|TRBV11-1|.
CASSYVRGREQYF
TGTGCCAGCAGCTACGTCCGAGGCCGCGAGCAGTACTTC
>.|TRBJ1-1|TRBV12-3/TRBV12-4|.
CASSSGHSYEAFF
TGTGCCAGCAGTTCCGGGCATAGTTACGAAGCTTTCTTT
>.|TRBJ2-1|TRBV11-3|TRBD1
CASSFSPGGWNEQFF
TGTGCCAGCAGCTTTTCCCCAGGGGGTTGGAATGAGCAGTTCTTC
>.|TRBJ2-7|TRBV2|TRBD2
CASTRTSGAYEQYF
TGTGCCAGCACTCGGACTAGCGGCGCCTACGAGCAGTACTTC
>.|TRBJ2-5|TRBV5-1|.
CASSSRLQETQYF
TGCGCCAGCAGCTCCCGGCTACAAGAGACCCAGTACTTC
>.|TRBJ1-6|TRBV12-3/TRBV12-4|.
CASTPRNSPLHF
TGTGCCAGCACCCCCAGGAATTCACCCCTCCACTTT
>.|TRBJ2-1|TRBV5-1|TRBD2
CASSLGPRGGNNEQFF
TGCGCCAGCAGCTTGGGACCCCGGGGGGGGAACAATGAGCAGTTCTTC
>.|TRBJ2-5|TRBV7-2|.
CASSLERKLAGETQYF
TGTGCCAGCAGCTTAGAACGGAAGCTGGCAGGGGAGACCCAGTACTTC
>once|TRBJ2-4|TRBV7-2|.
CASTPRRADNIQYF
TGTGCCAGCACCCCCCGGCGGGCGGACAACATTCAGTACTTC
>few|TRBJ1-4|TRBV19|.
CASSSTPPANEKLFF
TGTGCCAGTAGTTCGACCCCTCCCGCTAATGAAAAACTGTTTTTT
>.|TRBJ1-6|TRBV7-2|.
CASSSLGGHNSPLHF
TGTGCCAGCAGCTCCCTTGGTGGCCATAATTCACCCCTCCACTTT
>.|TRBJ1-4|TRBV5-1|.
CASRHRPSNEKLFF
TGCGCCAGCAGGCACCGACCTTCTAATGAAAAACTGTTTTTT
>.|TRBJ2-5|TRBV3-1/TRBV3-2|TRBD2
CASEPLAAEETQYF
TGTGCCAGTGAACCACTAGCGGCCGAAGAGACCCAGTACTTC
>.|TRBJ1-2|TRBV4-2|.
CASSQDGSMGAYGYTF
TGTGCCAGCAGCCAAGATGGCTCGATGGGAGCCTATGGCTACACCTTC
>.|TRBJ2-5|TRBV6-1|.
CASSVLFLAGADETQYF
TGTGCCAGCAGTGTTCTTTTCTTAGCAGGGGCGGATGAGACCCAGTACTTC
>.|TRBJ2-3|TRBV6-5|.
CASSLWGGDTQYF
TGTGCCAGCAGTTTGTGGGGCGGAGATACGCAGTATTTT
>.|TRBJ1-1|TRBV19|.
CASSIRPTEAFF
TGTGCCAGTAGTATTCGGCCCACTGAAGCTTTCTTT
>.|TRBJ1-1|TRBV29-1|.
CSVVTREAFF
TGCAGCGTTGTAACGAGGGAAGCTTTCTTT
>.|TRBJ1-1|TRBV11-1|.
CASSLGTGWEAEAFF
TGTGCCAGCAGCTTGGGAACAGGTTGGGAGGCTGAAGCTTTCTTT
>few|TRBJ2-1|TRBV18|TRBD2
CASSPLSGGRSYNEQFF
TGTGCCAGCTCACCACTTTCTGGCGGGAGATCCTACAATGAGCAGTTCTTC
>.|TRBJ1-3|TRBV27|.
CASSLTGLGGNTIYF
TGTGCCAGCAGCTTAACAGGGTTGGGAGGAAACACCATATATTTT
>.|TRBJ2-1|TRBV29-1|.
CSVHSMHEQFF
TGCAGCGTTCATAGTATGCATGAGCAGTTCTTC
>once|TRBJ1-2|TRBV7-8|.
CASSPQGPGLGYTF
TGTGCCAGCAGCCCACAGGGCCCTGGGCTAGGCTACACCTTC
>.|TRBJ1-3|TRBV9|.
CASSVLAEAGNTIYF
TGTGCCAGCAGCGTATTAGCAGAGGCTGGAAACACCATATATTTT
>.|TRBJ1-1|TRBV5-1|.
CASSLITGLNTEAFF
TGCGCCAGCAGCTTGATCACAGGATTGAACACTGAAGCTTTCTTT
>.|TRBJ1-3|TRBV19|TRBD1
CASGTAGNTIYF
TGTGCCAGTGGGACAGCGGGAAACACCATATATTTT
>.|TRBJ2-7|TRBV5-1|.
CASSIDSGGLYEQYF
TGCGCCAGCAGTATAGATTCCGGGGGTCTCTACGAGCAGTACTTC
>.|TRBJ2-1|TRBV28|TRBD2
CASGGLAGSYNEQFF
TGTGCCAGCGGGGGCCTAGCGGGTTCCTACAATGAGCAGTTCTTC
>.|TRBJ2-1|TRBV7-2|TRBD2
CASSLGLAGYNEQFF
TGTGCCAGCAGCCTTGGACTAGCGGGATACAATGAGCAGTTCTTC
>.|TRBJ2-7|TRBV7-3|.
CASSLPSFGQYF
TGTGCCAGCAGTCTCCCCTCCTTCGGGCAGTACTTC
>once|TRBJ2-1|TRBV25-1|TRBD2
CASSDPGLAGGYNEQFF
TGTGCCAGCAGTGATCCCGGACTAGCGGGAGGCTACAATGAGCAGTTCTTC
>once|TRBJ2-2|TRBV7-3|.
CASSLFHSNTGELFF
TGTGCCAGCAGCTTGTTCCATTCCAACACCGGGGAGCTGTTTTTT
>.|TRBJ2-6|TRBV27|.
CASSFFQAGANVLTF
TGTGCCAGCAGTTTCTTTCAGGCTGGGGCCAACGTCCTGACTTTC
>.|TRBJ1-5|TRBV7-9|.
CASSLAGGRGQPQHF
TGTGCCAGCAGCTTAGCGGGGGGGCGCGGCCAGCCCCAGCATTTT
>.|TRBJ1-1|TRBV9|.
CASSPQGGPEAFF
TGTGCCAGCAGCCCCCAAGGGGGTCCTGAAGCTTTCTTT
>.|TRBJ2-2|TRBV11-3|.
CASSLDRSTGELFF
TGTGCCAGCAGCTTAGACAGAAGCACCGGGGAGCTGTTTTTT
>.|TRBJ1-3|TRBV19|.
CASSFQGPGNTIYF
TGTGCCAGTAGTTTCCAGGGGCCTGGAAACACCATATATTTT
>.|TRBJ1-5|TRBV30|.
CAWSLMVSGQPQHF
TGTGCCTGGAGTCTCATGGTCTCGGGCCAGCCCCAGCATTTT
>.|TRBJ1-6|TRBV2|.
CASSADPNSPLHF
TGTGCCAGCAGCGCCGACCCCAATTCACCCCTCCACTTT
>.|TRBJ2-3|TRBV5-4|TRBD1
CASSLAGGRTDTQYF
TGTGCCAGCAGCTTGGCAGGGGGCCGCACAGATACGCAGTATTTT